What follows are 5 T cell receptor beta chains derived from one specimen sequenced in a study of T cell repertoires in cytomegalovirus infection. Using its own MiXCR run on the reads, TCRdb lists one record per CDR3 protein. There are about 150,000 distinct CDR3 sequences in the sample; 23% occur only once, and roughly 9.7% lies in the top ten. The sample comprised PBMCs. These receptors all stem from a human donor in good health (CMV status not recorded). Some clones in this sample may be carry-over from other donors' samples.

This clonotype was seen more than once but under ten times. The gene calls are TRBV28 and TRBJ2-2; D is perhaps TRBD1 (6 bases). Trimming pared 2 bases from V and 0 bases from J, leaving 7 bases between. The CDR3 has 15 amino acids. Germline values: CDR1 MDHEN, CDR2 SYDVKM. CDR3 residues: CASSLTGPNTGELFF. The CDR3 DNA reads TGTGCCAGCAGTTTAACAGGGCCGAACACCGGGGAGCTGTTTTTT.

The table lists this clonotype with many counts. CDR3 protein: CASSSPSGVNNNEQFF. CDR3 sequence (DNA): TGTGCCAGCAGCTCCCCATCGGGGGTGAATAACAATGAGCAGTTCTTC. The chain carries TRBV7-3 and TRBJ2-1; TRBD2 is a possible D gene (6 bases). CDR1 is SGHTA, CDR2 FQGTGA, per germline. V lost 4 bases and J 5 bases, leaving 18 bases between the germline ends. The CDR3 extends over 16 amino acids.

The gene calls are TRBV20-1 and TRBJ1-2; weak D call: TRBD1 (6 bases). This CDR3 has 17 residues. V gave up 3 bases and J gave up 0 bases, with 20 bases separating them. The germline V gene encodes CDR1 DFQATT and CDR2 SNEGSKA (reference sequence). Written as DNA, the CDR3 is TGCAGTGCTAGTGGCTGGGACACAAAAAAAGCTAACTATGGCTACACCTTC. This sequence encodes CSASGWDTKKANYGYTF.

The CDR3 loop reads CASSLWFANQPQHF. CDR3 coding DNA: TGTGCCAGCAGCTTATGGTTCGCCAATCAGCCCCAGCATTTT. J is TRBJ1-5 and V is TRBV5-6; no clear D. The CDR3 is made up of 14 amino acids. V gave up 2 bases and J gave up 3 bases, with 9 bases separating them. Germline values: CDR1 SGHDT, CDR2 YYEEEE.

This chain links TRBV6-5 with TRBJ1-2; TRBD1 agrees at 7 bases. The CDR3 contains 14 residues. Germline V gene sequence: CDR1 MNHEY, CDR2 SVGAGI. V lost 3 bases to trimming and J lost 8 bases; unmatched junction nucleotides: 9. CDR3 nucleotide sequence: TGTGCCAGCAGTTATTCCGCAGGGGGAGGGGGCTACACCTTC. It is translated as CASSYSAGGGGYTF.